This TCR beta chain came from a study of T cell repertoires in cytomegalovirus infection. About the research overall: Indicated by public TCR beta signatures were CMV infection and matching HLA type.

In the case of this clonotype: Antigen unknown.

One entry per CDR3 protein results from TCRdb running MiXCR on the reads. The sample includes hundreds of thousands of distinct CDR3 sequences, roughly 31% seen only once; the top ten take under 15%. CDR3 length: 17 residues. Germline CDR1 is SGHAT and CDR2 is FQNNGV. Trimming took off 3 bases at V and 0 bases at J, with 14 bases between the two ends. The chain combines TRBV11-2 with TRBJ1-4; perhaps TRBD1 as D (5 bases). The source was cultured CD8+ T cells from PBMCs, collected from culture after CMV antigen stimulation. The source of this sequence is a human donor in good health (CMV status not recorded). Some clones in this sample may be carry-over from other donors' samples. The CDR3 loop is CASSFVPGGTTNEKLFF. CDR3 DNA sequence: TGTGCCAGCAGCTTTGTCCCGGGGGGGACAACTAATGAAAAACTGTTTTTT.